The clone carrying this TCR beta chain was picked up a small number of times. This sample is part of a study of blood T cell repertoires in COVID-19. Study in general: In each case, the material was cDNA or gDNA derived from T cells, B-cell-depleted T cells, or PBMCs.

In the authors' workflow: Researchers report that nucleated cell counts were estimated from reference gene primer amplification. Generated by immunoSEQ multiplex PCR, the TCRdb table keeps only in-frame clones and is missing some. V, J and clone size are taken as reported in that table, and D and trimming were inferred from the DNA itself. The sample shows around 120,000 clones, over 65% of them seen only once. CDR1 and CDR2 (germline): MDHEN, SYDVKM. This CDR3 has 14 amino acids. V lost 6 bases and J lost 8; bases outside the gene matches: 7. The receptor was derived from a man aged 70-80 years with acute or convalescent COVID-19. Material for sequencing was peripheral blood. The chain carries TRBV28 and TRBJ1-4, with 9 positions matching TRBD1. The DNA for the CDR3 is TGTGCCAGCAGCACTGGACAGGGGAAGGAAAAACTGTTTTTT. This sequence encodes CASSTGQGKEKLFF.